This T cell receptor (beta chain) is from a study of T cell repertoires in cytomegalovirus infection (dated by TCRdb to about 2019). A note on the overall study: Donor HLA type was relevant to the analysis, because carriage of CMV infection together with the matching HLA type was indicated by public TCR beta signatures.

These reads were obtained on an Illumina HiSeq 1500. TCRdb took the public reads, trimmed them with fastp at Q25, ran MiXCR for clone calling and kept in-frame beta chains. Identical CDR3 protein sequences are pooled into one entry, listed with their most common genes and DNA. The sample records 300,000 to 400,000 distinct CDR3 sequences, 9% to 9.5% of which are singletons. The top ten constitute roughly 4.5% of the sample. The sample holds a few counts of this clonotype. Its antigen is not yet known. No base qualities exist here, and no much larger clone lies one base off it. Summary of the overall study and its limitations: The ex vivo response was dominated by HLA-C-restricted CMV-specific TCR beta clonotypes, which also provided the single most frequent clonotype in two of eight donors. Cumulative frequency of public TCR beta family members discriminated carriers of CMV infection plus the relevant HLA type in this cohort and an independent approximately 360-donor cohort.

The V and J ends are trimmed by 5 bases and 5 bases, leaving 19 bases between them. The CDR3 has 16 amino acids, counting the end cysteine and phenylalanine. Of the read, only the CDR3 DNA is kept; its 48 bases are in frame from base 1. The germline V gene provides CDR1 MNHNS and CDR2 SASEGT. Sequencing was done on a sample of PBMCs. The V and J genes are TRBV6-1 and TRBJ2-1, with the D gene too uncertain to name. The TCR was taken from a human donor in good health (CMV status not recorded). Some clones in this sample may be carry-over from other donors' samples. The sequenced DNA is TGTGCCAGCAGTTACGGGCGGACCCGGTGGAACAATGAGCAGTTCTTC. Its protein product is CASSYGRTRWNNEQFF.